This T cell receptor (beta chain) stems from a study of shared clonotypes between healthy human individuals. Regarding the study as a whole: Among non-shared clonotypes, generation probabilities were lower than among those shared by all four donors.

The V end was cut by 1 base, the J end by 4 bases, with 5 bases between. Germline CDR1 and CDR2: SEHNR and FQNEAQ (reference sequence). This CDR3 contains 13 residues. A note on this clone: The target antigen is unknown.

This table comes from immunoSEQ multiplex PCR, and its TCRdb copy is limited to in-frame clones, with some not included. The repertoire includes about 2 million clones, approximately 94% of them detected once, and 0.95% to 1.5% sits in the top ten. Naivety among CD8 cells was defined by CD45RO negativity and positive CCR7 selection, thereby excluding terminally differentiated effector memory CD45RA+ cells. The V call is TRBV7-9, the J call TRBJ1-5; D ambiguous. Sequenced input: naive CD8+ T cells sorted from blood. This TCR derives from a man younger than 35 in good health. CDR3 loop: CASSLEENQPQHF. CDR3 nucleotides: TGTGCCAGCAGCTTAGAAGAGAATCAGCCCCAGCATTTT.